This is a list of T cell receptor beta chains from one sample in a study of cytomegalovirus exposure and HLA in healthy donors. The method was immunoSEQ multiplex PCR; TCRdb's version includes in-frame clones alone and lacks a portion of them. The sample has 150,000 to 200,000 clones, around 85% seen once; the top ten hold 16%. The sample comprised PBMCs. The receptor source for this set is a man between 18 and 29 years old in good health and CMV-seropositive. Both conserved end residues are part of each CDR3. The order of the fields is CDR3 DNA, CDR3 protein, V gene, clone size, J gene, CDR3 length, D gene. A D gene is named only where the DNA matches it firmly. Size is omitted from some rows. Given values are once, few, many or a class for expanded clones.

CDR3nt: TGCGCCAGCAGTGCACTCGACAGGGATCCCGGGGAGCTGTTTTTT
CDR3aa: CASSALDRDPGELFF
v_gene: TRBV23-1
abundance: once
j_gene: TRBJ2-2
len: 15
d_gene: TRBD1

CDR3nt: TGCGCCAGCAGTCCTTTGTACGAGCAGTACTTC
CDR3aa: CASSPLYEQYF
v_gene: TRBV10-2
abundance: few
j_gene: TRBJ2-7
len: 11
d_gene: .

CDR3nt: TGTGCCAGCAGTTTATCAGGACAGGGGGAGAACACTGAAGCTTTCTTT
CDR3aa: CASSLSGQGENTEAFF
v_gene: TRBV28
abundance: .
j_gene: TRBJ1-1
len: 16
d_gene: TRBD1

CDR3nt: TGTGCCAGCACCCGGGGTAGCGGGGGGTTGGAGACCCAGTACTTC
CDR3aa: CASTRGSGGLETQYF
v_gene: TRBV2
abundance: .
j_gene: TRBJ2-5
len: 15
d_gene: TRBD2

CDR3nt: TGTGCCAGCAGCCTAGGGGGGGTGGATGAGCAGTTCTTC
CDR3aa: CASSLGGVDEQFF
v_gene: TRBV27
abundance: .
j_gene: TRBJ2-1
len: 13
d_gene: .

CDR3nt: TGCAGCGTTTACGGACTAGCGGTGGAAACCTTGACCTACGAGCAGTACTTC
CDR3aa: CSVYGLAVETLTYEQYF
v_gene: TRBV29-1
abundance: .
j_gene: TRBJ2-7
len: 17
d_gene: TRBD2

CDR3nt: TGTGCCAGCAGCCAGGGACTAGCGGGAATGTCCTACGAGCAGTACTTC
CDR3aa: CASSQGLAGMSYEQYF
v_gene: TRBV5-5
abundance: once
j_gene: TRBJ2-7
len: 16
d_gene: TRBD2

CDR3nt: TGTGCCAGCAGCCGGGTCAACTGGGACGAGCAGTACTTC
CDR3aa: CASSRVNWDEQYF
v_gene: TRBV7-3
abundance: .
j_gene: TRBJ2-7
len: 13
d_gene: .

CDR3nt: TGCGCCAGCAGTCGGAAGGGGGGGGATGAAAAACTGTTTTTT
CDR3aa: CASSRKGGDEKLFF
v_gene: TRBV23-1
abundance: .
j_gene: TRBJ1-4
len: 14
d_gene: .

CDR3nt: TGTGCCAGCAGTTCCGGGGCAGGGGGGTCGGAGCAGTTCTTC
CDR3aa: CASSSGAGGSEQFF
v_gene: TRBV7-9
abundance: .
j_gene: TRBJ2-1
len: 14
d_gene: .

CDR3nt: TGTGCCAGCAGTTTATCTATGGGGGGCTCTGGAAACACCATATATTTT
CDR3aa: CASSLSMGGSGNTIYF
v_gene: TRBV28
abundance: .
j_gene: TRBJ1-3
len: 16
d_gene: .

CDR3nt: TGTGCCAGCAGTGCGAAGGGGACAGGGTTGAACTATGGCTACACCTTC
CDR3aa: CASSAKGTGLNYGYTF
v_gene: TRBV6-1
abundance: .
j_gene: TRBJ1-2
len: 16
d_gene: TRBD1

CDR3nt: TGTGCCAGCAAAGCTGGCACCGGAATTGACTCACTATACTACGAGCAGTACTTC
CDR3aa: CASKAGTGIDSLYYEQYF
v_gene: TRBV28
abundance: .
j_gene: TRBJ2-7
len: 18
d_gene: .

CDR3nt: TGTGCCAGTGCGGGAGGGGCGGGGAATGAGCAGTTCTTC
CDR3aa: CASAGGAGNEQFF
v_gene: TRBV6-5
abundance: .
j_gene: TRBJ2-1
len: 13
d_gene: TRBD2

CDR3nt: TGTGCCAGCAGCGCCTGGGGACAGCAAAACTCTGGAAACACCATATATTTT
CDR3aa: CASSAWGQQNSGNTIYF
v_gene: TRBV11-3
abundance: .
j_gene: TRBJ1-3
len: 17
d_gene: TRBD1

CDR3nt: TGCGCCAGCAGCCAAGTCCTAGCGGGAGGCTCCTACGAGCAGTACTTC
CDR3aa: CASSQVLAGGSYEQYF
v_gene: TRBV4-1
abundance: .
j_gene: TRBJ2-7
len: 16
d_gene: TRBD2

CDR3nt: TGTGCCAGCAGGGAGACTAGCGGTAGCACAGATACGCAGTATTTT
CDR3aa: CASRETSGSTDTQYF
v_gene: TRBV7-9
abundance: .
j_gene: TRBJ2-3
len: 15
d_gene: TRBD2

CDR3nt: TGTGCCAGTGACGACAGGGTTAATGAAAAACTGTTTTTT
CDR3aa: CASDDRVNEKLFF
v_gene: TRBV6-6
abundance: .
j_gene: TRBJ1-4
len: 13
d_gene: TRBD1

CDR3nt: TGCGCCAGCAGCTTGAGCCGCACGGCGGGCACTGAAGCTTTCTTT
CDR3aa: CASSLSRTAGTEAFF
v_gene: TRBV5-1
abundance: .
j_gene: TRBJ1-1
len: 15
d_gene: .

CDR3nt: TGCAGCGTTGGGCTTCCTAATTCACCCCTCCACTTT
CDR3aa: CSVGLPNSPLHF
v_gene: TRBV29-1
abundance: few
j_gene: TRBJ1-6
len: 12
d_gene: .

CDR3nt: TGTGCCAGCAGTTTGGGCAGTCTAAACTATGGCTACACCTTC
CDR3aa: CASSLGSLNYGYTF
v_gene: TRBV28
abundance: .
j_gene: TRBJ1-2
len: 14
d_gene: .

CDR3nt: TGTGCCAGCAGCTTGGGGGGGCTGGCTGGAAACACCATATATTTT
CDR3aa: CASSLGGLAGNTIYF
v_gene: TRBV7-9
abundance: .
j_gene: TRBJ1-3
len: 15
d_gene: .

CDR3nt: TGCGCCAGCAGCCAAAGACAGGGGAATCAGCCCCAGCATTTT
CDR3aa: CASSQRQGNQPQHF
v_gene: TRBV4-1
abundance: .
j_gene: TRBJ1-5
len: 14
d_gene: TRBD1

CDR3nt: TGTGCCAGCAGTCCCATGGGACTAGCGGGAGACACAGATACGCAGTATTTT
CDR3aa: CASSPMGLAGDTDTQYF
v_gene: TRBV27
abundance: once
j_gene: TRBJ2-3
len: 17
d_gene: TRBD2

CDR3nt: TGCAGCGTTGTAGGTCGGGCAGGGGGAGGAAATACGCAGTATTTT
CDR3aa: CSVVGRAGGGNTQYF
v_gene: TRBV29-1
abundance: .
j_gene: TRBJ2-3
len: 15
d_gene: .

CDR3nt: TGTGCCAGCAGCTTAACCGGGACTGAATACAATGAGCAGTTCTTC
CDR3aa: CASSLTGTEYNEQFF
v_gene: TRBV7-9
abundance: .
j_gene: TRBJ2-1
len: 15
d_gene: .

CDR3nt: TGTGCCAGTAGTAGCCGGGACAGGGGAATCCTGAACACTGAAGCTTTCTTT
CDR3aa: CASSSRDRGILNTEAFF
v_gene: TRBV19
abundance: .
j_gene: TRBJ1-1
len: 17
d_gene: TRBD1

CDR3nt: TGTGCCAGTAGTATAGTAGTTGGCGGTGGCTACGAGCAGTACTTC
CDR3aa: CASSIVVGGGYEQYF
v_gene: TRBV19
abundance: .
j_gene: TRBJ2-7
len: 15
d_gene: .

CDR3nt: TGTGCCAGCAGTCCAGAGTGGGGTAGGGGCTCTGGGGCCAACGTCCTGACTTTC
CDR3aa: CASSPEWGRGSGANVLTF
v_gene: TRBV28
abundance: .
j_gene: TRBJ2-6
len: 18
d_gene: .

CDR3nt: TGTGCCAGCAGCGTAGAAAAGACAGGGGTAAAGGCTTTCTTT
CDR3aa: CASSVEKTGVKAFF
v_gene: TRBV9
abundance: .
j_gene: TRBJ1-1
len: 14
d_gene: TRBD1

CDR3nt: TGTGCCAGCAGTCCCCGTGTTTCCAATGAGCAGTTCTTC
CDR3aa: CASSPRVSNEQFF
v_gene: TRBV2
abundance: .
j_gene: TRBJ2-1
len: 13
d_gene: .

CDR3nt: TGTGCCAGCTTGGGACAGGAGCTGGGTCAGCCCCAGCATTTT
CDR3aa: CASLGQELGQPQHF
v_gene: TRBV2
abundance: .
j_gene: TRBJ1-5
len: 14
d_gene: TRBD1

CDR3nt: TGTGCCAGTAGTATAAAGGGGAACTATGGCTACACCTTC
CDR3aa: CASSIKGNYGYTF
v_gene: TRBV19
abundance: .
j_gene: TRBJ1-2
len: 13
d_gene: .

CDR3nt: TGTGCCAGCAGTTTTAGGTGGGTGGGAAAGACTAGCGGGAGTGGTTCCTACGAGCAGTACTTC
CDR3aa: CASSFRWVGKTSGSGSYEQYF
v_gene: TRBV28
abundance: .
j_gene: TRBJ2-7
len: 21
d_gene: TRBD2

CDR3nt: TGTGCCAGCAGTTACGCCGTACAGGGAAGCACTGAAGCTTTCTTT
CDR3aa: CASSYAVQGSTEAFF
v_gene: TRBV6-5
abundance: .
j_gene: TRBJ1-1
len: 15
d_gene: .

CDR3nt: TGTGCCAGCAGCTTACCGGGACCGGGACATTCGGGCTATGGCTACACCTTC
CDR3aa: CASSLPGPGHSGYGYTF
v_gene: TRBV11-2
abundance: .
j_gene: TRBJ1-2
len: 17
d_gene: .

CDR3nt: TGTGCCAGCAGTTCTACAGGGGTAGGGAACACCATATATTTT
CDR3aa: CASSSTGVGNTIYF
v_gene: TRBV28
abundance: .
j_gene: TRBJ1-3
len: 14
d_gene: TRBD1

CDR3nt: TGCGCCAGCAGCCAACGAGCGGGGAACTACGAGCAGTACTTC
CDR3aa: CASSQRAGNYEQYF
v_gene: TRBV4-1
abundance: .
j_gene: TRBJ2-7
len: 14
d_gene: TRBD2

CDR3nt: TGTGCCAGCAGTGATACAGGGGGGGTGGGTGGCTACACCTTC
CDR3aa: CASSDTGGVGGYTF
v_gene: TRBV25-1
abundance: .
j_gene: TRBJ1-2
len: 14
d_gene: TRBD1

CDR3nt: TGTGCCAGCAGTTACTCGAGGGCTAGCGGATCCTACGAGCAGTACTTC
CDR3aa: CASSYSRASGSYEQYF
v_gene: TRBV6-5
abundance: .
j_gene: TRBJ2-7
len: 16
d_gene: TRBD2

CDR3nt: TGTGCCAGCAGTTCCCCCCTAGCGGGGCGCAATGAGCAGTTCTTC
CDR3aa: CASSSPLAGRNEQFF
v_gene: TRBV27
abundance: .
j_gene: TRBJ2-1
len: 15
d_gene: TRBD2

CDR3nt: TGCGCCAGCAGCCAAGAGACAGGGGGGTATGGCTACACCTTC
CDR3aa: CASSQETGGYGYTF
v_gene: TRBV4-1
abundance: once
j_gene: TRBJ1-2
len: 14
d_gene: TRBD1

CDR3nt: TGTGCCAGTAGTATAGGGGCAGCCTATGGCTACACCTTC
CDR3aa: CASSIGAAYGYTF
v_gene: TRBV19
abundance: .
j_gene: TRBJ1-2
len: 13
d_gene: .

CDR3nt: TGTGCCAGTAGTATAAGGGGGCAGGGGGGCATTCAGTACTTC
CDR3aa: CASSIRGQGGIQYF
v_gene: TRBV19
abundance: .
j_gene: TRBJ2-4
len: 14
d_gene: .

CDR3nt: TGCGCCAGCAGTGAGTCGGACAGGGGCGAGCAGTACTTC
CDR3aa: CASSESDRGEQYF
v_gene: TRBV10-1
abundance: .
j_gene: TRBJ2-7
len: 13
d_gene: TRBD1

CDR3nt: TGTGCCATCAGCGACGGGAGGACTACCGACGAGCAGTACTTC
CDR3aa: CAISDGRTTDEQYF
v_gene: TRBV10-3
abundance: .
j_gene: TRBJ2-7
len: 14
d_gene: TRBD2

CDR3nt: TGCAGCGTGATCCTAAATACAGGGATAGATACGCAGTATTTT
CDR3aa: CSVILNTGIDTQYF
v_gene: TRBV29-1
abundance: .
j_gene: TRBJ2-3
len: 14
d_gene: .

CDR3nt: TGTGCCAGCAGCCCCTTCGCGGACACCAACACAGATACGCAGTATTTT
CDR3aa: CASSPFADTNTDTQYF
v_gene: TRBV7-3
abundance: .
j_gene: TRBJ2-3
len: 16
d_gene: .

CDR3nt: TGTGCCAGCAGCCGGGGTGGTAGCGGGAGGGAAGAGACCCAGTACTTC
CDR3aa: CASSRGGSGREETQYF
v_gene: TRBV5-4
abundance: .
j_gene: TRBJ2-5
len: 16
d_gene: TRBD2

CDR3nt: TGTGCCAGCAGCATACTTACCGGGACAGGGGCCTACGAGCAGTACTTC
CDR3aa: CASSILTGTGAYEQYF
v_gene: TRBV13
abundance: .
j_gene: TRBJ2-7
len: 16
d_gene: TRBD1

CDR3nt: TGTGCCAGCAGTCAAACAGGATCTGGAAACACCATATATTTT
CDR3aa: CASSQTGSGNTIYF
v_gene: TRBV7-9
abundance: .
j_gene: TRBJ1-3
len: 14
d_gene: .

CDR3nt: TGTGCCAGCAGTTTCGGACAGGACTCCTACGAGCAGTACTTC
CDR3aa: CASSFGQDSYEQYF
v_gene: TRBV11-3
abundance: .
j_gene: TRBJ2-7
len: 14
d_gene: TRBD1

CDR3nt: TGTGCCAGCAGCTTGGGAGGGGACAGCGGCTACACCTTC
CDR3aa: CASSLGGDSGYTF
v_gene: TRBV5-5
abundance: .
j_gene: TRBJ1-2
len: 13
d_gene: TRBD1

CDR3nt: TGTGCCAGCAGCCCTCATGCAGGTTCAACCTACGAGCAGTACTTC
CDR3aa: CASSPHAGSTYEQYF
v_gene: TRBV5-6
abundance: once
j_gene: TRBJ2-7
len: 15
d_gene: .

CDR3nt: TGTGCCAGCGCCCCGGGACAGGGTAGTATTGGGGCTGAAGCTTTCTTT
CDR3aa: CASAPGQGSIGAEAFF
v_gene: TRBV5-5
abundance: .
j_gene: TRBJ1-1
len: 16
d_gene: TRBD1

CDR3nt: TGCAGCGTCGGGACAGGTCCCTACGAGCAGTACTTC
CDR3aa: CSVGTGPYEQYF
v_gene: TRBV29-1
abundance: .
j_gene: TRBJ2-7
len: 12
d_gene: TRBD1

CDR3nt: TGTGCCAGCTCACCATATGCTAGCGGGGGGGGAACCTACGAGCAGTACTTC
CDR3aa: CASSPYASGGGTYEQYF
v_gene: TRBV18
abundance: .
j_gene: TRBJ2-7
len: 17
d_gene: TRBD2

CDR3nt: TGTGCCAGCAGCCTCGATTCGGACAGGGTATATGGCTACACCTTC
CDR3aa: CASSLDSDRVYGYTF
v_gene: TRBV7-9
abundance: .
j_gene: TRBJ1-2
len: 15
d_gene: TRBD1

CDR3nt: TGTGCCAGCAGTCTAGACAGGGGCCGAGAAGCTTTCTTT
CDR3aa: CASSLDRGREAFF
v_gene: TRBV27
abundance: once
j_gene: TRBJ1-1
len: 13
d_gene: TRBD1